This T cell receptor (beta chain) was sequenced during a study of shared clonotypes between healthy human individuals. V dropped 0 bases and J dropped 8 bases, with 15 bases sitting between them. CDR3 length equals 14 residues. CDR1 is GTSNPN and CDR2 is SVGIG in the germline V gene (reference sequence). This clone was seen only once. Repertoires were generated with immunoSEQ multiplex PCR, while TCRdb's copy carries only in-frame clones and drops some. The sample has approximately 2.1 million clones, about 92% seen once. The donor cohort consisted entirely of Caucasian adults residing in Nashville, Tennessee.

The TCR sequence derives from a man younger than 35 in good health. Some clones in this sample may be carry-over from other donors' samples. This chain links TRBV30 with TRBJ2-3, with a weak D call TRBD2 (6 bases). Source material: naive CD4+ T cells from PBMCs. Described subset: CD45RA+ positively selected. The CDR3 reads CAWSVSAGSATQYF. CDR3 DNA sequence: TGTGCCTGGAGTGTAAGTGCGGGGTCAGCTACGCAGTATTTT. Filled out from reference TRBV30 and TRBJ2-3, the complete variable domain reads SQTIHQWPATLVQPVGSPLSLECTVEGTSNPNLYWYRQAAGRGLQLLFYSVGIGQISSEVPQNLSASRPQDRQFILSSKKLLLSDSGFYLCAWSVSAGSATQYFGPGTRLTVL.